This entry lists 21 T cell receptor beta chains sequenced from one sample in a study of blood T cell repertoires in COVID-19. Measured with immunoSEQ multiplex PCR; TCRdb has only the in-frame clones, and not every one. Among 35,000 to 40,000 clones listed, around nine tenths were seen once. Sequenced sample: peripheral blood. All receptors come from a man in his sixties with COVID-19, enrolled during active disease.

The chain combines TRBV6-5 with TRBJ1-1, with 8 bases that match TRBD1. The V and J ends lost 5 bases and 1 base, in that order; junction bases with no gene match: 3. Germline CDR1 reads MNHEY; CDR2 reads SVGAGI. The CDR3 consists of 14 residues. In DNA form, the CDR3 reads TGTGCCAGCAGTCAGGGACAGGCGAACACTGAAGCTTTCTTT. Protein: CASSQGQANTEAFF.

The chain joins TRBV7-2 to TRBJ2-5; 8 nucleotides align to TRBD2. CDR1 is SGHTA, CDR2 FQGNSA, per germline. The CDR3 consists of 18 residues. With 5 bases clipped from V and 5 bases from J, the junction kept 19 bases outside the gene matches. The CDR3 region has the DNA TGTGCCAGCAGCCCCCCGAACAGTCGCCTAGCGGGTAGGGAGACCCAGTACTTC. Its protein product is CASSPPNSRLAGRETQYF.

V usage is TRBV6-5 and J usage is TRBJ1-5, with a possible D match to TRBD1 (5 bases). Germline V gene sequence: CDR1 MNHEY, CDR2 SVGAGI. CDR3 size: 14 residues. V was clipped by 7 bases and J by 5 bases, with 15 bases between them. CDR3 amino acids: CASTPRWGDQPQHF. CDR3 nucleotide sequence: TGTGCCAGCACTCCGAGGTGGGGGGATCAGCCCCAGCATTTT.

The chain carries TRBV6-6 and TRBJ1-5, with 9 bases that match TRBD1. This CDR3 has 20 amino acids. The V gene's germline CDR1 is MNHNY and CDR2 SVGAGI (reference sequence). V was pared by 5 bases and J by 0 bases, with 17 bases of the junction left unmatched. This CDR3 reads CASSPIGTGIIYGSNQPQHF. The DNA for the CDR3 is TGTGCCAGCAGTCCGATCGGGACAGGGATCATTTATGGTAGCAATCAGCCCCAGCATTTT.

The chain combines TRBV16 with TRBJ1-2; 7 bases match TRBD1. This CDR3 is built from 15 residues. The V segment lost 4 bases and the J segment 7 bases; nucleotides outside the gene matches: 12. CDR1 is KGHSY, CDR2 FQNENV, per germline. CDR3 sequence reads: CASSPPTGPPFGYTF. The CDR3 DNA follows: TGTGCCAGCAGCCCTCCGACAGGGCCACCCTTTGGCTACACCTTC.

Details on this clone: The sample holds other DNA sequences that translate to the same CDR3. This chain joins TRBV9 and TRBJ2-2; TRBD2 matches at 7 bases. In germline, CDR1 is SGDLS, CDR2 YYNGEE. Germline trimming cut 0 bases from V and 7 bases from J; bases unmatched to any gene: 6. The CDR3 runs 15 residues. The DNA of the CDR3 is TGTGCCAGCAGCGTAGGGGGGGGGTCTAACGGGGAGCTGTTTTTT. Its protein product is CASSVGGGSNGELFF.

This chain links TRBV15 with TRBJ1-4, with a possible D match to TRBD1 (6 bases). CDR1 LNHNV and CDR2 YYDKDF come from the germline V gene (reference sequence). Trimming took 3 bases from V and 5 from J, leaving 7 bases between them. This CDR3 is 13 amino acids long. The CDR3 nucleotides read TGTGCCACCAGCAGTGGACAGAATGAAAAACTGTTTTTT. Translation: CATSSGQNEKLFF.

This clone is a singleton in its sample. DNA for the CDR3: TGCGCCAGCCTAGCGGGAGGGCTGGATGAGCAGTTCTTC. Translated, it gives CASLAGGLDEQFF. J is TRBJ2-1 and V is TRBV23-1, with TRBD2 identical over 12 bases. TRBV23-1 is an open reading frame, and its role is uncertain. This CDR3 spans 13 amino acids. The ends lost 8 bases at V and 8 bases at J; junction bases unmatched: 4.

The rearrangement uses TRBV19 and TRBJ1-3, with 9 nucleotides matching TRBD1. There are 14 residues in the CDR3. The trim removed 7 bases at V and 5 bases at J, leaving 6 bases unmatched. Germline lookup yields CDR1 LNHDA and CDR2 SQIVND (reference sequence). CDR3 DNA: TGTGCCAGTATGGACAGGGGCAATAGAAACACCATATATTTT. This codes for CASMDRGNRNTIYF.

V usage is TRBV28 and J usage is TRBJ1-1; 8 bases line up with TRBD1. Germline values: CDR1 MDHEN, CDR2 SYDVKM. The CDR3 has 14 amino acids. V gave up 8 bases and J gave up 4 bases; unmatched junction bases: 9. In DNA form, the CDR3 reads TGTGCCAGCGGGTGGACAGGGAGAGTCACTGAAGCTTTCTTT. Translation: CASGWTGRVTEAFF.

CDR3 sequence: CASSQEGQGAGGYTF. Written as DNA, the CDR3 is TGCGCCAGCAGCCAAGAAGGACAGGGCGCAGGTGGCTACACCTTC. The chain combines TRBV4-1 with TRBJ1-2, with 8 bases that match TRBD1. Germline V CDR1 and CDR2: MGHRA, YSYEKL. The CDR3 consists of 15 residues. V shed 0 bases and J 7 bases; nucleotides not matched to a gene: 7.

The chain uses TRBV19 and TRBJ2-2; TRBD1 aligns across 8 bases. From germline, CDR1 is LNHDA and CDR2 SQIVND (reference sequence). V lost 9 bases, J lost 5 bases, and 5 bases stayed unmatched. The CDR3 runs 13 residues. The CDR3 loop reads CASLDRATGELFF. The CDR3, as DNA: TGTGCCAGCCTGGACAGGGCAACCGGGGAGCTGTTTTTT.

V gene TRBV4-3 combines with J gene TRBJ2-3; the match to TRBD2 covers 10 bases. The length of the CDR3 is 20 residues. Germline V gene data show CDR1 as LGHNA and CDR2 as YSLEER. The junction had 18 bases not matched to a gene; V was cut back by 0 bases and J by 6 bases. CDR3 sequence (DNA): TGCGCCAGCAGCCAAGATTTCACGGGTCGGAAGCGGGAGGGCCGGGATACGCAGTATTTT. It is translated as CASSQDFTGRKREGRDTQYF.

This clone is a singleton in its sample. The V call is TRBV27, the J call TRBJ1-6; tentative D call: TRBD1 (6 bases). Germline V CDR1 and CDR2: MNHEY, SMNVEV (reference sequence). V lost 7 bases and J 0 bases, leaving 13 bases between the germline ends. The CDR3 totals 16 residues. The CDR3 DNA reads TGTGCCAGCAAAGACAGGTCTTACTCCTATAATTCACCCCTCCACTTT. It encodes CASKDRSYSYNSPLHF.

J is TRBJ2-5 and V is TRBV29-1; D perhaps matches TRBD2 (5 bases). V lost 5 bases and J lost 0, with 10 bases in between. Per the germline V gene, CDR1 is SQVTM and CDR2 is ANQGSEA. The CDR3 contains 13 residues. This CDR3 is CSVLGSYQETQYF. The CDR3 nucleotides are TGCAGCGTTTTAGGGAGCTACCAAGAGACCCAGTACTTC.

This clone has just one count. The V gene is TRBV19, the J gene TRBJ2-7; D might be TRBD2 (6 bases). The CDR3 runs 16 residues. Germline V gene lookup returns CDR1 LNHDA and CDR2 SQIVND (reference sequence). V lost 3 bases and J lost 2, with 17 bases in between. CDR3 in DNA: TGTGCCAGTAGTATCGGGGGTTGGGGGGAAGCCTACGAGCAGTACTTC. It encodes CASSIGGWGEAYEQYF.

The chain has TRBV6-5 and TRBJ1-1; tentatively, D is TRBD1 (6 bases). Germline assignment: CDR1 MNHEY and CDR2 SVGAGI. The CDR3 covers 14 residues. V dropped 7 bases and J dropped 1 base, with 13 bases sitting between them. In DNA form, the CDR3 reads TGTGCCAGCAAGCCCGACAGGAGGAACACTGAAGCTTTCTTT. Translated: CASKPDRRNTEAFF.

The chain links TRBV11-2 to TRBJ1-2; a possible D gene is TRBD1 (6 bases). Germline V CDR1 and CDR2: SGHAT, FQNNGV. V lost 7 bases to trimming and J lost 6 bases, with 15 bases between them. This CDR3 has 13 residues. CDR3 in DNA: TGTGCCAGCATCAATTCAGGGGCCGATGGCTACACCTTC. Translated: CASINSGADGYTF.

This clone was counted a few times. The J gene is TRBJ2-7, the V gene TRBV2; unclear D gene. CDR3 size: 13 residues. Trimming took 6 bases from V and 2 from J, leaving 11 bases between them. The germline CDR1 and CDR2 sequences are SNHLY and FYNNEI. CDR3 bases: TGTGCCAGCAGGTACACCAAGACCTACGAGCAGTACTTC. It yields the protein CASRYTKTYEQYF.

The CDR3 region has the DNA TGTGCCAGCAGACAGGGGGCGGGGGACAATGAGCAGTTCTTC. It is translated as CASRQGAGDNEQFF. J is TRBJ2-1 and V is TRBV7-9, with 9 bases fitting TRBD1. CDR1 SEHNR and CDR2 FQNEAQ come from the germline V gene (reference sequence). The CDR3 loop spans 14 amino acids. V gave up 6 bases and J gave up 5 bases; unmatched junction bases: 5.

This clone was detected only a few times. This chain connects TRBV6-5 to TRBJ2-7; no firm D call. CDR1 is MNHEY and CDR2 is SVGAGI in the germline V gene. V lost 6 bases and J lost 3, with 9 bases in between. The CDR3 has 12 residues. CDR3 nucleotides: TGTGCCAGCAGCACAACCCTCTACGAGCAGTACTTC. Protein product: CASSTTLYEQYF.